A selection of T cell receptor delta chains follows, all from one sample in a study of gamma-delta T cells after stem cell transplantation. TCRdb re-processed the RT-PCR reads using CATT. Here the sample spans 2,400 or so delta-chain clones, 44% being singletons. Material for sequencing was gamma-delta T cells. These receptors all come from a human donor. It is not recorded whose cells these are; they may come from a transplant donor. Both conserved end residues are part of each CDR3.

v_call	j_call	cdr3_aa
TRDV2	TRDJ1	CACDTAATGGQTSYTDTLIF
TRDV2	TRDJ1	CACDTVSTTDKLIF
TRDV2	TRDJ1	CACDTLGDTRAVSDKLIF
TRDV1	TRDJ1	CALGDQFLHGVLLYTDKLIF
TRDV2	TRDJ1	CACDTVTAGMYTEKLIF
TRDV2	TRDJ1	CACDRLKSAGDTPDKLIF
TRDV2	TRDJ1	CACDNLGDTPNKLIF
TRDV2	TRDJ1	CACDTLGDTRTKLIF
TRDV2	TRDJ1	CACDTLGVLRYTDKLIF
TRDV2	TRDJ1	CACDKLLGSSFTDKLIF
TRDV2	TRDJ1	CACDTVGALRSITDKLIF
TRDV2	TRDJ1	CACDILRDGTGYTDKLIF
TRDV2	TRDJ1	CACDTLWGIHTDKLIF
TRDV2	TRDJ3	CACDWAGGSSWDTRQMFF
TRDV2	TRDJ1	CACDLLGDLDKLIF
TRDV2	TRDJ3	CACDPLLGDNPSWDTRQMFF
TRDV2	TRDJ1	CACDTLSGYWGTTDKLIF
TRDV2	TRDJ3	CACDEVLRDTRQMFF
TRDV2	TRDJ1	CACEILGATRWTDKLIF
TRDV2	TRDJ1	CACEPLAPNGPDKPIF
TRDV2	TRDJ1	CACDPLGAHTDKLIF
TRDV2	TRDJ1	CACDTVGTRGISTDKLIF
TRDV2	TRDJ1	CASLQLGDTSYTDKLIF
TRDV2	TRDJ1	CAFYTGDHTDKLIF
TRDV2	TRDJ1	CACDTVAGGYRVTDKLIF
TRDV2	TRDJ1	CACDTLGDTNDKLIF
TRDV2	TRDJ1	CACDTLYWGINTDKLIF
TRDV2	TRDJ1	CACDILEGDTSHTDKLIF
TRDV2	TRDJ1	CACDTVGDRTDKLIF
TRDV2	TRDJ1	CACDFLRLGDTVRDKLIF
TRDV2	TRDJ1	CACDAWGIDTDKLIF
TRDV2	TRDJ1	CACDTLGDTRTDKLIF
TRDV2	TRDJ1	CACDSILGDTVIF